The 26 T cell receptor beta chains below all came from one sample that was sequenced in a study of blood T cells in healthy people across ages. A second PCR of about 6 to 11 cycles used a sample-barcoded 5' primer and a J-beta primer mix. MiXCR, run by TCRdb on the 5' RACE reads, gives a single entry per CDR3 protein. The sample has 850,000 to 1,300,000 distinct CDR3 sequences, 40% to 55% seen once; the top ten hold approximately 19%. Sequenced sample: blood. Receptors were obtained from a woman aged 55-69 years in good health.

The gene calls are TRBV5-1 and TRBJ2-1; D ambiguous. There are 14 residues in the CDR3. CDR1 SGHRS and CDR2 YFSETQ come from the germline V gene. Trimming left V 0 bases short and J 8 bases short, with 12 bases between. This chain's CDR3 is CASSLERRIDEQFF. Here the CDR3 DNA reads TGCGCCAGCAGCTTGGAGCGAAGGATCGATGAGCAGTTCTTC.

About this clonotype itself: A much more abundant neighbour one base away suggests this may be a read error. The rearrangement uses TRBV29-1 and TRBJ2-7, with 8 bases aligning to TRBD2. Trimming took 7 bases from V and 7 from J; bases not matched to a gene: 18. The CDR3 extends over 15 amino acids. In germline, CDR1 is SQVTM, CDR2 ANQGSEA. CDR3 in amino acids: CSGLLLAGRYNEQYF. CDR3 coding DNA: TGCAGCGGCTTACTTCTAGCGGGTCGCTACAATGAGCAGTACTTC.

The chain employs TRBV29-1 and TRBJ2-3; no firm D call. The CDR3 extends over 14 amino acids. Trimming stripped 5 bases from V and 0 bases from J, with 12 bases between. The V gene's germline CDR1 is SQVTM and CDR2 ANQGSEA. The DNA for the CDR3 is TGCAGCGTTTCCCATTCACCTAGCACAGATACGCAGTATTTT. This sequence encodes CSVSHSPSTDTQYF.

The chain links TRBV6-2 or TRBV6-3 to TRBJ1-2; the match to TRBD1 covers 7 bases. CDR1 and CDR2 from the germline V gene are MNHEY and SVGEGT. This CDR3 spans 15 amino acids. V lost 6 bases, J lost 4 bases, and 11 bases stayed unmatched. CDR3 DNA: TGTGCCAGCAGCCAAATAGCGGGACAGATCTATGGCTACACCTTC. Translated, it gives CASSQIAGQIYGYTF.

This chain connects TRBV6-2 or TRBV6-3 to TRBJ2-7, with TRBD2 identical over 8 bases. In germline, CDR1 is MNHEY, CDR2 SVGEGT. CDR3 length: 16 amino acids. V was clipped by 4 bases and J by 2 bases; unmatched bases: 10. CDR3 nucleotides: TGTGCCAGCAGTTTGGCAGTGGGACTAGGCCCCTACGAGCAGTACTTC. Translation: CASSLAVGLGPYEQYF.

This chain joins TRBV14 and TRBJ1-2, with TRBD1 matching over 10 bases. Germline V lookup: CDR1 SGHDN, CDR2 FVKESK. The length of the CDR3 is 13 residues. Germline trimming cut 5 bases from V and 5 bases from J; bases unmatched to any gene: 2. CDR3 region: CASSKGQGYGYTF. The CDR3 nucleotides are TGTGCCAGCAGCAAGGGACAGGGGTATGGCTACACCTTC.

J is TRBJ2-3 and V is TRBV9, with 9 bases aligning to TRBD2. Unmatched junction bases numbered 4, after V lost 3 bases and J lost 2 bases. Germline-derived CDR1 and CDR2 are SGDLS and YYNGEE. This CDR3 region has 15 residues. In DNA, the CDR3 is TGTGCCAGCAGCGCTAGCGGGGACAACACAGATACGCAGTATTTT. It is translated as CASSASGDNTDTQYF.

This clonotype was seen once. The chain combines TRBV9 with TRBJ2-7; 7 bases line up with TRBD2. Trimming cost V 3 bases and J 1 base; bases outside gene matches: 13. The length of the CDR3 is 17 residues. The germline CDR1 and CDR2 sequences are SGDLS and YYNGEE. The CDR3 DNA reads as TGTGCCAGCAGCGGAGGGCCCGGACGAGCGGGATCCTACGAGCAGTACTTC. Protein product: CASSGGPGRAGSYEQYF.

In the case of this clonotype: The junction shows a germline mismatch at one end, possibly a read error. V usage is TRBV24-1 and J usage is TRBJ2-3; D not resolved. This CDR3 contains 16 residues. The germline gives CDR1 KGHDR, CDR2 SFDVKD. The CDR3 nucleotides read TGTGCCACCAGTGATTGGGTGGCCGTCGGCACAGATATGCAGTATTTT. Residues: CATSDWVAVGTDMQYF.

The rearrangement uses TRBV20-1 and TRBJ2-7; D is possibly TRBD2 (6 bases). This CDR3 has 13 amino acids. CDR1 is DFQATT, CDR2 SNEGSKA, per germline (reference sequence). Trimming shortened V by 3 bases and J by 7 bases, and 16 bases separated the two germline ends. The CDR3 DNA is TGCAGTGCTAGGTCCCAGGGCGGACTAGAGCAGTACTTC. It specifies CSARSQGGLEQYF.

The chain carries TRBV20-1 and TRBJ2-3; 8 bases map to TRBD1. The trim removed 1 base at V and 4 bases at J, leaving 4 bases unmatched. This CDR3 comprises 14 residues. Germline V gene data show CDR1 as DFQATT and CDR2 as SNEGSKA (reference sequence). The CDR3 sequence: CSARADREADTQYF. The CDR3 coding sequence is TGCAGTGCTAGAGCGGACAGGGAAGCAGATACGCAGTATTTT.

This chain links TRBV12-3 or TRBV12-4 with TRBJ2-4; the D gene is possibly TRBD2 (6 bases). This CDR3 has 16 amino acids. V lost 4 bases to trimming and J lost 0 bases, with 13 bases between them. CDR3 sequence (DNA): TGTGCCAGCAGTTCCTACGGGGACTTAGCCAAAAACATTCAGTACTTC. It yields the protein CASSSYGDLAKNIQYF.

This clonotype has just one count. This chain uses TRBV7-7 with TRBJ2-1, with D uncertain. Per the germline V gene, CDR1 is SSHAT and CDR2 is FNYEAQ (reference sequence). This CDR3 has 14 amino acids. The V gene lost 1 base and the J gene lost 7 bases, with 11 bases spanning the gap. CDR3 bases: TGTGCCAGCAGCTTAGACCTGAGCGAGAATGAGCAGTTCTTC. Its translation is CASSLDLSENEQFF.

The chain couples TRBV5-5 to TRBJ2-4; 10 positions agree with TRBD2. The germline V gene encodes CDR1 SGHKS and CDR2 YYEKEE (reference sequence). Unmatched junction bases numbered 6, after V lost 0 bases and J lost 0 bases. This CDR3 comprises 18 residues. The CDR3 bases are TGTGCCAGCAGCTTGGAGGCTAGCGGGGGATTAGCCAAAAACATTCAGTACTTC. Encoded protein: CASSLEASGGLAKNIQYF.

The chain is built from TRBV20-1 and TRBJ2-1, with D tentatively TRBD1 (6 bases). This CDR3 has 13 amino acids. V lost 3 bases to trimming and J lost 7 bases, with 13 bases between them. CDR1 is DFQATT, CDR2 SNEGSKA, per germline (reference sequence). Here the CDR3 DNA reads TGCAGTGCTAGTCTCCTGAGGGGGAATGAGCAGTTCTTC. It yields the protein CSASLLRGNEQFF.

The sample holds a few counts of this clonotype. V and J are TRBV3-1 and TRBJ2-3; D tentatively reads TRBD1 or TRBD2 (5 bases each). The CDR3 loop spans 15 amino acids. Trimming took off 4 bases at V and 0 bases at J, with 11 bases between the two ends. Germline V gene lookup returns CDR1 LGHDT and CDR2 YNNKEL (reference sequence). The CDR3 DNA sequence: TGTGCCAGCAGCCCTACCGGGGACAGCACAGATACGCAGTATTTT. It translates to CASSPTGDSTDTQYF.

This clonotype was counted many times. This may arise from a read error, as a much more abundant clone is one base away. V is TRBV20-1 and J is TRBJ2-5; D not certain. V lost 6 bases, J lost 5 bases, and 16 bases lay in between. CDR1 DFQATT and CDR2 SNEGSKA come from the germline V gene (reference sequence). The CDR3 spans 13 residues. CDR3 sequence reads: CSADQDVDETQYF. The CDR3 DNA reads TGCAGTGCCGACCAGGACGTAGACGAGACCCAGTACTTC.

The CDR3 sequence: CASADPSRSGANVLTF. The CDR3 region has the DNA TGTGCCAGCGCGGACCCTTCTCGCTCTGGGGCCAACGTCCTGACTTTC. The chain employs TRBV5-6 and TRBJ2-6; D not resolved. The CDR3 is made up of 16 amino acids. Trimming took off 7 bases at V and 0 bases at J, with 14 bases between the two ends. CDR1 SGHDT and CDR2 YYEEEE come from the germline V gene.

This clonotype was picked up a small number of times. In DNA form, the CDR3 reads TGCAGTGCTTGGACAGGAGGCGAGCAGTACTTC. Residues: CSAWTGGEQYF. The rearrangement uses TRBV20-1 and TRBJ2-7, with TRBD1 identical over 7 bases. The junction had 4 bases not matched to a gene; V was cut back by 5 bases and J by 6 bases. The CDR3 length is 11 residues. Germline CDR1 reads DFQATT; CDR2 reads SNEGSKA (reference sequence).

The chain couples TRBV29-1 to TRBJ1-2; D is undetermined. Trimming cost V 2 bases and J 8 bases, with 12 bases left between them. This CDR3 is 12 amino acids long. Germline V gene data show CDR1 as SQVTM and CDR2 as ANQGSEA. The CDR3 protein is CSVENRNRGYTF. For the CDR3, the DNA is TGCAGCGTTGAAAATCGGAATCGAGGCTACACCTTC.

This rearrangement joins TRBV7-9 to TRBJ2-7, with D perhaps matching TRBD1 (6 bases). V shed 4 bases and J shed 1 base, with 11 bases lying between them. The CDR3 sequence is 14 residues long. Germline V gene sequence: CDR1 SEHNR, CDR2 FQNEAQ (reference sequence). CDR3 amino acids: CASSSRDKSYEQYF. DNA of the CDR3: TGTGCCAGCAGCTCCCGGGACAAGTCCTACGAGCAGTACTTC.

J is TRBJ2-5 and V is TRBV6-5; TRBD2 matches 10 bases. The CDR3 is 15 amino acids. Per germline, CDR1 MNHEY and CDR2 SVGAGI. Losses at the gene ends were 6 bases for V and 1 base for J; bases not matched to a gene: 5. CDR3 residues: CASSRAGGSQETQYF. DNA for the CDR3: TGTGCCAGCAGCAGAGCGGGGGGGAGCCAAGAGACCCAGTACTTC.

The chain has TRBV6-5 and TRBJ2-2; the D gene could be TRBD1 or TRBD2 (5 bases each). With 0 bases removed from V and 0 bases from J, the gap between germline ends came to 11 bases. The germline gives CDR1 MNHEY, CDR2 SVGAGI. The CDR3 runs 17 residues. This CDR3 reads CASSYSRGPANTGELFF. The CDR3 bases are TGTGCCAGCAGTTACTCCCGGGGACCCGCGAACACCGGGGAGCTGTTTTTT.

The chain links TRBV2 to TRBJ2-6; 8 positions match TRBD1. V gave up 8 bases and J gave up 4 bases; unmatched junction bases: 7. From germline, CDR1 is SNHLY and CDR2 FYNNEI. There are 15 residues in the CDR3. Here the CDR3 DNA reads TGTGCCAGCCAGGGGGCAGGTTCCGGGGCCAACGTCCTGACTTTC. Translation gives CASQGAGSGANVLTF.

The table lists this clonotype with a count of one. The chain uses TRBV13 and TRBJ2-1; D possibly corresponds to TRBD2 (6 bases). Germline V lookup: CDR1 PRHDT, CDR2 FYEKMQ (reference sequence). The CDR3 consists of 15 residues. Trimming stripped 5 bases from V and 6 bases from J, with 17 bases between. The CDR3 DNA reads TGTGCCAGCAGCCTGGGGGGTTTCGAGGGCAATGAGCAGTTCTTC. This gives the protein CASSLGGFEGNEQFF.

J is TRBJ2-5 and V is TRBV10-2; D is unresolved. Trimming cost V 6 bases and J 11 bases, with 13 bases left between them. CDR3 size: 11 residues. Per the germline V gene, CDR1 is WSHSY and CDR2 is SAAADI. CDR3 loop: CASSTLEEQYF. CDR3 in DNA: TGCGCCAGCAGCACTTTAGAAGAGCAGTACTTC.